These 26 T cell receptor beta chains were sequenced from one sample in a study of blood T cell repertoires in COVID-19. The method was immunoSEQ multiplex PCR; TCRdb's version includes in-frame clones alone and lacks a portion of them. This repertoire shows under 300,000 clones, roughly 84% found once; its top ten account for 3% to 4%. The sample was peripheral blood. The source is a woman aged 40 to 55 with active or convalescent COVID-19.

This clone was counted once. The gene calls are TRBV7-2 and TRBJ1-5; no definite D call. Germline loops: CDR1 SGHTA, CDR2 FQGNSA. CDR3 length equals 14 residues. Trimming pared 7 bases from V and 5 bases from J, leaving 15 bases between. Written as DNA, the CDR3 is TGTGCCAGCACCCACCCGGGTGGGTATCAGCCCCAGCATTTT. Its protein is CASTHPGGYQPQHF.

V gene TRBV6-5 combines with J gene TRBJ1-1; 7 nucleotides match TRBD1. Germline CDR1 is MNHEY and CDR2 is SVGAGI. This CDR3 contains 12 residues. With 8 bases clipped from V and 2 bases from J, the junction kept 2 bases outside the gene matches. CDR3 DNA: TGTGCCAGCCAGGGGGATAACACTGAAGCTTTCTTT. It yields the protein CASQGDNTEAFF.

The chain is built from TRBV5-6 and TRBJ1-3, with 10 bases aligning to TRBD1. This CDR3 has 15 residues. V dropped 3 bases and J dropped 7; count of bases not matched to a gene: 7. Looked up from germline, CDR1 is SGHDT and CDR2 is YYEEEE. CDR3 protein: CASSSYGTGANTIYF. For the CDR3, the DNA is TGTGCCAGCAGCTCGTATGGGACAGGGGCGAACACCATATATTTT. Full variable domain (outside the CDR3, taken from reference TRBV5-6 and TRBJ1-3): DAGVTQSPTHLIKTRGQQVTLRCSPKSGHDTVSWYQQALGQGPQFIFQYYEEEERQRGNFPDRFSGHQFPNYSSELNVNALLLGDSALYLCASSSYGTGANTIYFGEGSWLTVV.

The chain combines TRBV28 with TRBJ1-6; D not certain. V was shortened by 3 bases and J by 14 bases, with 8 bases between the two germline ends. The CDR3 length is 11 residues. Looked up from germline, CDR1 is MDHEN and CDR2 is SYDVKM. CDR3 protein: CASSFRGTLHF. DNA for the CDR3: TGTGCCAGCAGTTTTCGAGGCACCCTCCACTTT.

The CDR3 DNA follows: TGTGCCAGCCGGGACAGCATGAACACTGAAGCTTTCTTT. Translated: CASRDSMNTEAFF. The chain links TRBV2 to TRBJ1-1; 7 bases are shared with TRBD1. This CDR3 is built from 13 residues. J lost 0 bases, V lost 8 bases, and 3 bases had no gene match. Germline V CDR1 and CDR2: SNHLY, FYNNEI.

The V and J genes are TRBV10-2 and TRBJ2-1; a weak D match, TRBD2 (6 bases). CDR3 length: 17 amino acids. V shed 9 bases and J shed 2 bases, with 23 bases lying between them. Germline values: CDR1 WSHSY, CDR2 SAAADI. The CDR3 DNA follows: TGCGCCAGTTTTCCGGGAGTCCTCCCCTTCGCCTACAATGAGCAGTTCTTC. It translates to CASFPGVLPFAYNEQFF.

This clone has ten or more counts. This chain links TRBV7-3 with TRBJ2-2; D perhaps matches TRBD1 (6 bases). CDR1 and CDR2 from the germline V gene are SGHTA and FQGTGA. The CDR3 has 16 amino acids. The V gene lost 3 bases and the J gene lost 1 base, with 12 bases spanning the gap. CDR3 coding DNA: TGTGCCAGCAGCTTTAACAGGGCCGGGAACACCGGGGAGCTGTTTTTT. Its translation is CASSFNRAGNTGELFF.

The chain uses TRBV2 and TRBJ2-6, with D possibly being TRBD1 (6 bases). The CDR3 has 14 amino acids. Germline V gene data show CDR1 as SNHLY and CDR2 as FYNNEI. Trimming cost V 6 bases and J 0 bases, with 6 bases left between them. The DNA for the CDR3 is TGTGCCAGCAGACAGGGCTCTGGGGCCAACGTCCTGACTTTC. This codes for CASRQGSGANVLTF.

V is TRBV7-6 and J is TRBJ1-3; TRBD1 might be the D (6 bases). The V gene lost 4 bases and the J gene lost 7 bases, with 11 bases spanning the gap. This CDR3 is built from 13 residues. The germline V gene encodes CDR1 SGHVS and CDR2 FNYEAQ. Written as DNA, the CDR3 is TGTGCCAGCAGCTCGGGACAATCGAACACCATATATTTT. Protein product: CASSSGQSNTIYF.

In this sample, this clone turned up a few times. The V call is TRBV5-1, the J call TRBJ1-4, with D perhaps TRBD1 (6 bases). The CDR3 spans 15 residues. The germline CDR1 and CDR2 sequences are SGHRS and YFSETQ. Deletions cut 4 bases from V and 6 bases from J, with 16 bases between. The chain's CDR3 is CASSTAGDFHEKLFF. CDR3 DNA: TGCGCCAGCAGCACCGCAGGGGATTTCCATGAAAAACTGTTTTTT.

CDR3 DNA: TGTGCCAGCAGTTTCCACAACTACGAGCAGTACGTC. This gives the protein CASSFHNYEQYV. The chain carries TRBV12-3 or TRBV12-4 and TRBJ2-7; D gene uncertain. Deletions cut 3 bases from V and 3 bases from J, with 6 bases between. The CDR3 sequence is 12 residues long.

The rearrangement joins TRBV7-9 to TRBJ2-1; 7 bases are shared with TRBD1. After removal of 5 bases from V and 1 base from J, the junction contained 5 bases not matched to a gene. CDR3 length: 15 residues. In germline, CDR1 is SEHNR, CDR2 FQNEAQ (reference sequence). For the CDR3, the DNA is TGTGCCAGCAGCCACGCGGACAGGTCCTACAATGAGCAGTTCTTC. Encoded protein: CASSHADRSYNEQFF.

Only one count was recorded for this clone. The genes are TRBV5-5 and TRBJ1-6; a possible D gene is TRBD1 (5 bases). The germline CDR1 and CDR2 sequences are SGHKS and YYEKEE (reference sequence). V was trimmed by 2 bases and J by 9 bases, leaving 18 bases between them. The CDR3 contains 16 residues. The CDR3 spells CASSFAGPGLGSPLHF. DNA of the CDR3: TGTGCCAGCAGCTTCGCAGGGCCAGGGTTGGGTTCACCCCTCCACTTT.

The V call is TRBV27, the J call TRBJ1-1; 8 bases are shared with TRBD1. Germline V gene data show CDR1 as MNHEY and CDR2 as SMNVEV (reference sequence). This CDR3 is built from 15 residues. The junction had 6 bases not matched to a gene; V was cut back by 5 bases and J by 1 base. The CDR3 region is CASSPWTGTNTEAFF. The CDR3 DNA is TGTGCCAGCAGTCCCTGGACAGGGACGAACACTGAAGCTTTCTTT.

This CDR3 reads CAWGDREAEAFF. CDR3 DNA: TGTGCCTGGGGAGACAGGGAAGCTGAAGCTTTCTTT. The chain has TRBV30 and TRBJ1-1, with 7 bases aligning to TRBD1. There are 12 residues in the CDR3. Unmatched junction bases numbered 6, after V lost 5 bases and J lost 6 bases. Germline lookup yields CDR1 GTSNPN and CDR2 SVGIG (reference sequence).

This rearrangement joins TRBV11-3 to TRBJ2-1, with 8 nucleotides matching TRBD2. The J segment lost 4 bases and the V segment lost 0 bases, leaving 2 bases of the junction unmatched. The CDR3 length is 15 residues. From germline, CDR1 is SGHNT and CDR2 YENEEA. The CDR3 loop reads CASSLEGGGYNEQFF. The CDR3 DNA follows: TGTGCCAGCAGCTTAGAAGGCGGGGGGTACAATGAGCAGTTCTTC.

The genes are TRBV5-1 and TRBJ2-7; TRBD2 matches at 7 bases. V gave up 4 bases and J gave up 1 base; unmatched junction bases: 5. Germline values: CDR1 SGHRS, CDR2 YFSETQ. The CDR3 runs 14 residues. For the CDR3, the DNA is TGCGCCAGCAGCCTCCTAGCGGTATCCTACGAGCAGTACTTC. Its protein product is CASSLLAVSYEQYF.

The chain carries TRBV5-1 and TRBJ1-1, with D maybe TRBD1 (5 bases). The ends were cut back, 2 bases at V and 7 bases at J, with 18 bases in the middle. Germline lookup yields CDR1 SGHRS and CDR2 YFSETQ. CDR3 size: 15 residues. CDR3 protein: CASSFAPTGGGEAFF. CDR3 DNA sequence: TGCGCCAGCAGCTTTGCCCCGACTGGGGGAGGTGAAGCTTTCTTT.

The V call is TRBV7-3, the J call TRBJ2-2, with TRBD1 matching over 8 bases. This CDR3 has 14 residues. Per germline, CDR1 SGHTA and CDR2 FQGTGA. Trimming took 5 bases from V and 6 from J; bases not matched to a gene: 5. This CDR3 is CASSPDRGPGELFF. CDR3 DNA sequence: TGTGCCAGCAGCCCCGACAGGGGACCCGGGGAGCTGTTTTTT.

The gene calls are TRBV7-2 and TRBJ2-5, with 13 nucleotides matching TRBD2. CDR1 and CDR2 from the germline V gene are SGHTA and FQGNSA. Trimming cost V 8 bases and J 1 base; bases outside gene matches: 7. This CDR3 is 16 amino acids long. Written as DNA, the CDR3 is TGTGCCAGCCCGCCGGGACTAGCGGGGAGCCAAGAGACCCAGTACTTC. It translates to CASPPGLAGSQETQYF.

The chain recombines TRBV2 with TRBJ1-2, with a tentative D call TRBD1 (5 bases). CDR3 size: 15 residues. V was clipped by 7 bases and J by 8 bases, with 23 bases between them. Germline values: CDR1 SNHLY, CDR2 FYNNEI. This CDR3 reads CASNTLGAGVGGYTF. CDR3 in DNA: TGTGCCAGCAATACTCTTGGGGCAGGCGTAGGGGGCTACACCTTC.

The chain couples TRBV13 to TRBJ2-3, with TRBD2 matching over 10 bases. CDR1 is PRHDT and CDR2 is FYEKMQ in the germline V gene (reference sequence). This CDR3 has 16 amino acids. Trimming cost V 5 bases and J 3 bases; bases outside gene matches: 8. The CDR3 region has the DNA TGTGCCAGCAGCCGCAAACTAGCGGGGAAAACAGATACGCAGTATTTT. Its translation: CASSRKLAGKTDTQYF. Full variable domain (remainder filled in from reference TRBV13 and TRBJ2-3): AAGVIQSPRHLIKEKRETATLKCYPIPRHDTVYWYQQGPGQDPQFLISFYEKMQSDKGSIPDRFSAQQFSDYHSELNMSSLELGDSALYFCASSRKLAGKTDTQYFGPGTRLTVL.

The chain employs TRBV29-1 and TRBJ1-1; D is ambiguous. The ends were cut back, 4 bases at V and 0 bases at J, with 3 bases in the middle. This CDR3 has 11 residues. CDR1 SQVTM and CDR2 ANQGSEA come from the germline V gene. The CDR3 nucleotides read TGCAGCGTTGCCATGAACACTGAAGCTTTCTTT. This sequence encodes CSVAMNTEAFF.

There are many counts of this clone. V and J are TRBV6-4 and TRBJ2-7; 8 positions agree with TRBD2. This CDR3 comprises 15 residues. Unmatched junction bases numbered 11, after V lost 8 bases and J lost 2 bases. Looked up from germline, CDR1 is MRHNA and CDR2 is SNTAGT. The CDR3 is CASEIAGPHTYEQYF. DNA of the CDR3: TGTGCCAGCGAGATAGCGGGGCCCCACACCTACGAGCAGTACTTC.

The rearrangement uses TRBV5-1 and TRBJ1-1; D might be TRBD1 (5 bases). The CDR3 is made up of 15 amino acids. Looked up from germline, CDR1 is SGHRS and CDR2 is YFSETQ. V was clipped by 4 bases and J by 2 bases, with 15 bases between them. This CDR3 reads CASSGGHTGNTEAFF. CDR3 DNA: TGCGCCAGCAGCGGTGGCCACACAGGTAACACTGAAGCTTTCTTT.

The CDR3 DNA is TGTGCCACCTCCGTCTGGGGACTAACTAGCACAGATACGCAGTATTTT. Translation gives CATSVWGLTSTDTQYF. V usage is TRBV19 and J usage is TRBJ2-3; 7 positions agree with TRBD2. The CDR3 covers 16 residues. V lost 10 bases, J lost 0 bases, and 13 bases stayed unmatched. In germline, CDR1 is LNHDA, CDR2 SQIVND (reference sequence). Complete variable domain (other parts from reference TRBV19 and TRBJ2-3): DGGITQSPKYLFRKEGQNVTLSCEQNLNHDAMYWYRQDPGQGLRLIYYSQIVNDFQKGDIAEGYSVSREKKESFPLTVTSAQKNPTAFYLCATSVWGLTSTDTQYFGPGTRLTVL.